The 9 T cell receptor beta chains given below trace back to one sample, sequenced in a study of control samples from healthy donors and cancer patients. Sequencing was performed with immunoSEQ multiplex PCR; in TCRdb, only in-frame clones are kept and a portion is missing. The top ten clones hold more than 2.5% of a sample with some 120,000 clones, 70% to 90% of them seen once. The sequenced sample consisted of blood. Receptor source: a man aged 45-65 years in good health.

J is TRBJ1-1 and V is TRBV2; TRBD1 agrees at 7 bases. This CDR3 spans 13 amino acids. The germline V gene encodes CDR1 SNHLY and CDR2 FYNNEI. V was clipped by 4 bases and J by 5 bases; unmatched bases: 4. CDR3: CASSVRGNTEAFF. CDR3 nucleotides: TGTGCCAGCAGTGTCAGGGGGAATACTGAAGCTTTCTTT.

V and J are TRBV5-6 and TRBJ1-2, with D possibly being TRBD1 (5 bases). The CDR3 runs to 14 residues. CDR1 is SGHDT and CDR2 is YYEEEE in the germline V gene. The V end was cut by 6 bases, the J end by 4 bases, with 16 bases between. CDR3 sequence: CASTPRSGTYGYTF. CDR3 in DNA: TGTGCCAGCACCCCGAGGTCGGGGACCTATGGCTACACCTTC.

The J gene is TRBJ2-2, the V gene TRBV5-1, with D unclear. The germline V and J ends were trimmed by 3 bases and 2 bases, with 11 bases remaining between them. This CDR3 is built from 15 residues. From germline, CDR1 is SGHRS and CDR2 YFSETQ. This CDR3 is CASSSDPINTGELFF. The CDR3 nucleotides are TGCGCCAGCAGCTCGGACCCCATAAACACCGGGGAGCTGTTTTTT.

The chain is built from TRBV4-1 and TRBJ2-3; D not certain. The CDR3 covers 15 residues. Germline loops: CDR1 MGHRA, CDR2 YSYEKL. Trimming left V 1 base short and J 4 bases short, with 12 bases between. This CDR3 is CASSQVSFGADTQYF. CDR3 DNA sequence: TGCGCCAGCAGCCAAGTTTCCTTTGGCGCAGATACGCAGTATTTT.

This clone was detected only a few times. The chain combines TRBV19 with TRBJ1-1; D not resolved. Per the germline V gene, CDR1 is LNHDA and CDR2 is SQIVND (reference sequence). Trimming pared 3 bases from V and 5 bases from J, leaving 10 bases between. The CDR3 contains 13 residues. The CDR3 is CASSIGRQTEAFF. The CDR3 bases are TGTGCCAGTAGTATTGGCCGGCAAACTGAAGCTTTCTTT.

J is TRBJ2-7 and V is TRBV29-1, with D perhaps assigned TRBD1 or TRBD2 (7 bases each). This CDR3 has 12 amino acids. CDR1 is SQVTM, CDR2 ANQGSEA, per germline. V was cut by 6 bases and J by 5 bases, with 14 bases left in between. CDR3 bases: TGCAGCGTCGCCCAGGGGGGGAACGAGCAGTACTTC. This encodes CSVAQGGNEQYF.

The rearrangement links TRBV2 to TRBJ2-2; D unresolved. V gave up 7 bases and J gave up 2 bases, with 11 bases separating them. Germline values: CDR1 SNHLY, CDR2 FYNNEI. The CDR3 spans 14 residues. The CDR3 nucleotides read TGTGCCAGCAACACCGGATATAACACCGGGGAGCTGTTTTTT. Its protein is CASNTGYNTGELFF.

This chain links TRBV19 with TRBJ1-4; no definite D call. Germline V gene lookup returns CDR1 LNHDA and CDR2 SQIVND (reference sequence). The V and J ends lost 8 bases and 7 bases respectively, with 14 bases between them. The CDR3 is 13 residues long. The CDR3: CASQEVSGEKLFF. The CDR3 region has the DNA TGTGCCAGTCAGGAGGTTTCGGGTGAAAAACTGTTTTTT.

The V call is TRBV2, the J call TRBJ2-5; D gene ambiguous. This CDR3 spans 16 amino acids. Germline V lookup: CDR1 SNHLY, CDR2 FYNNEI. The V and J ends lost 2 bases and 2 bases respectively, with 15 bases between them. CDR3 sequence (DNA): TGTGCCAGCAGTGAAAGGTTAGGAAGGGTACAAGAGACCCAGTACTTC. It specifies CASSERLGRVQETQYF. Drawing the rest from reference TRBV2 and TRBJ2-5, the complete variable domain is EPEVTQTPSHQVTQMGQEVILRCVPISNHLYFYWYRQILGQKVEFLVSFYNNEISEKSEIFDDQFSVERPDGSNFTLKIRSTKLEDSAMYFCASSERLGRVQETQYFGPGTRLLVL.